A single sample is the source of the 23 T cell receptor beta chains below, sequenced in a study of cytomegalovirus exposure and HLA in healthy donors. In the PCR, 60 Vbeta and 13 Jbeta primers were used. Method: immunoSEQ multiplex PCR; TCRdb's copy keeps in-frame clones and lacks some. Of about 100,000 clones in the sample, roughly 78% were seen once. The sample comprised PBMCs. The receptor source for this set is a woman aged 40 to 50 in good health and CMV-seronegative.

In this sample, this clone turned up a few times. The chain employs TRBV13 and TRBJ1-2, with 10 nucleotides matching TRBD1. CDR3 length: 14 amino acids. V was clipped by 6 bases and J by 7 bases; unmatched bases: 8. Germline CDR1 PRHDT, CDR2 FYEKMQ (reference sequence). The CDR3 DNA follows: TGTGCCAGCAGACGCGGGACAGGGGCCTCTGGCTACACCTTC. It codes for CASRRGTGASGYTF.

The rearrangement uses TRBV5-8 and TRBJ1-3; tentatively, D is TRBD1 (6 bases). Germline CDR1 is SGHTS and CDR2 is YDEGEE. The V end lost 0 bases, the J end lost 0 bases, and 22 bases lay between the germline ends. CDR3 size: 20 residues. CDR3: CASSLGPGQSWGISGNTIYF. CDR3 nucleotide sequence: TGTGCCAGCAGCTTGGGTCCGGGACAATCCTGGGGCATCTCTGGAAACACCATATATTTT.

The gene calls are TRBV28 and TRBJ1-4; 7 bases are shared with TRBD1. CDR1 and CDR2 (germline): MDHEN, SYDVKM. Losses at the gene ends were 4 bases for V and 5 bases for J; bases not matched to a gene: 13. The CDR3 runs to 17 residues. DNA of the CDR3: TGTGCCAGCAGTTCAGCAGGGACAGCCCGAGAGAATGAAAAACTGTTTTTT. Protein sequence: CASSSAGTARENEKLFF.

V usage is TRBV6-5 and J usage is TRBJ2-1, with D hard to call. Between the trimmed V and J ends, which lost 0 bases and 14 bases, there was a span of 14 bases. CDR1 is MNHEY, CDR2 SVGAGI, per germline. The CDR3 is 13 amino acids. This chain's CDR3 is CASSYSNDILEFF. The CDR3 nucleotides read TGTGCCAGCAGTTACTCTAACGATATCCTAGAGTTCTTC.

This rearrangement joins TRBV30 to TRBJ1-1; TRBD1 agrees at 11 bases. V shed 3 bases, J shed 10 bases, and the junction held 7 bases outside the gene matches. The CDR3 is 13 amino acids. Germline-derived CDR1 and CDR2 are GTSNPN and SVGIG (reference sequence). The CDR3 coding sequence is TGTGCCTGGAGCCAAAGGACAGGGGGCCCAGCTTTCTTT. It specifies CAWSQRTGGPAFF.

This clone occurred once. CDR3 in amino acids: CSAGEPQHF. The CDR3 DNA follows: TGCAGTGCCGGGGAGCCCCAGCATTTT. The J gene is TRBJ1-5, the V gene TRBV20-1; the D is unclear. Germline lookup yields CDR1 DFQATT and CDR2 SNEGSKA (reference sequence). This CDR3 comprises 9 residues. Trimming shortened V by 6 bases and J by 8 bases, and 5 bases separated the two germline ends.

This chain joins TRBV9 and TRBJ1-4, with no clear D. CDR1 is SGDLS, CDR2 YYNGEE, per germline. Between the trimmed V and J ends, which lost 3 bases and 7 bases, there was a span of 19 bases. CDR3 length: 16 amino acids. CDR3 sequence: CASSGWSGSGGEKLFF. The CDR3 DNA sequence: TGTGCCAGCAGCGGGTGGTCGGGGTCTGGTGGTGAAAAACTGTTTTTT.

The table lists this clone with a count of one. The chain has TRBV7-8 and TRBJ2-3; D perhaps matches TRBD1 (5 bases). The germline V gene has CDR1 SGHVS and CDR2 FQNEAQ. The CDR3 is 14 amino acids. The V end lost 5 bases, the J end lost 6 bases, and 15 bases lay between the germline ends. As DNA, the CDR3 is TGTGCCAGCAGCCCCGGTAGGGGCAGGGATACGCAGTATTTT. Protein: CASSPGRGRDTQYF.

The rearrangement uses TRBV28 and TRBJ2-5, with TRBD1 identical over 7 bases. The J call is doubtful: the DNA matches TRBJ2-7 better. The CDR3 totals 13 residues. CDR1 and CDR2 (germline): MDHEN, SYDVKM. CDR3 coding DNA: TGTGCCAGCAGGAGACAGGGCTCCTACGAGCAGTACTTC. Protein sequence: CASRRQGSYEQYF.

This chain joins TRBV7-9 and TRBJ2-7; D call uncertain. Trimming shortened V by 5 bases and J by 2 bases, and 19 bases separated the two germline ends. This CDR3 has 16 residues. The germline CDR1 and CDR2 sequences are SEHNR and FQNEAQ (reference sequence). The CDR3 bases are TGTGCCAGCAGCACCACGATTAACCTGGCAACCTACGAGCAGTACTTC. It translates to CASSTTINLATYEQYF.

The chain is built from TRBV2 and TRBJ2-7; D may be TRBD2 (6 bases). Trimming removed 5 bases at V and 6 bases at J, with 11 bases between. The CDR3 sequence is 12 residues long. The germline V gene has CDR1 SNHLY and CDR2 FYNNEI. DNA of the CDR3: TGTGCCAGCAGTCTAGGAGGGGTCGAGCAGTACTTC. This translates into CASSLGGVEQYF.

This chain links TRBV6-5 with TRBJ2-1; 7 nucleotides align to TRBD2. The CDR3 contains 12 residues. With 10 bases clipped from V and 7 bases from J, the junction kept 7 bases outside the gene matches. The germline V gene has CDR1 MNHEY and CDR2 SVGAGI. The CDR3 here is CATRIGRNEQFF. The CDR3, as DNA: TGTGCCACCCGTATCGGGAGGAATGAGCAGTTCTTC.

This clone has more than one count but fewer than ten. This chain connects TRBV10-3 to TRBJ1-2, with D maybe TRBD1 (6 bases). Trimming cost V 0 bases and J 6 bases, with 17 bases left between them. This CDR3 contains 16 residues. The V gene's germline CDR1 is ENHRY and CDR2 SYGVKD. The CDR3 is CAISESPGQWVDGYTF. The CDR3 region has the DNA TGTGCCATCAGTGAGTCTCCAGGACAGTGGGTCGATGGCTACACCTTC.

V usage is TRBV19 and J usage is TRBJ1-1; 8 bases line up with TRBD1. This CDR3 contains 13 residues. From germline, CDR1 is LNHDA and CDR2 SQIVND (reference sequence). V shed 5 bases and J 5 bases; nucleotides not matched to a gene: 4. This chain's CDR3 is CASSAHRGTEAFF. In nucleotides, the CDR3 is TGTGCCAGTAGTGCGCACAGGGGGACTGAAGCTTTCTTT.

J is TRBJ2-5 and V is TRBV20-1, with 7 bases fitting TRBD1. The CDR3 is 11 residues long. Germline V gene lookup returns CDR1 DFQATT and CDR2 SNEGSKA (reference sequence). J gave up 11 bases and V 6 bases, and 9 bases lay outside the gene matches. CDR3 DNA: TGCAGTGCCGCAGACAGGGCCAAGCAGTACTTC. The encoded protein is CSAADRAKQYF.

This clone was seen a few times. The rearrangement joins TRBV18 to TRBJ2-2; D may be TRBD2 (5 bases). This CDR3 comprises 17 residues. Trimming cost V 6 bases and J 8 bases, with 25 bases left between them. CDR1 is KGHSH and CDR2 is LQKENI in the germline V gene. The chain's CDR3 is CASSLVGEGRGIGELFF. CDR3 nucleotide sequence: TGTGCCAGCTCCCTCGTAGGCGAGGGAAGAGGGATTGGGGAGCTGTTTTTT.

A few counts support this clone. This sequence joins TRBV19 and TRBJ1-5; no clear D. Germline CDR1 reads LNHDA; CDR2 reads SQIVND (reference sequence). V was clipped by 8 bases and J by 4 bases, with 18 bases between them. CDR3 size: 15 residues. The DNA of the CDR3 is TGTGCCAGTTCACTTGCTCTTGGGCCAAATCAGCCCCAGCATTTT. It translates to CASSLALGPNQPQHF.

There are a few counts of this clone. V is TRBV28 and J is TRBJ1-4; possibly TRBD1 for D (5 bases). Germline V CDR1 and CDR2: MDHEN, SYDVKM. V lost 5 bases and J 4 bases, leaving 17 bases between the germline ends. The CDR3 loop spans 16 amino acids. CDR3 in DNA: TGTGCCAGCAGTCCTCAGGGCGGGGCCTTTAATGAAAAACTGTTTTTT. It is translated as CASSPQGGAFNEKLFF.

The gene calls are TRBV7-9 and TRBJ2-7, with TRBD2 as a possible D gene (5 bases). Germline CDR1 is SEHNR and CDR2 is FQNEAQ (reference sequence). The CDR3 sequence is 16 residues long. The ends were cut back, 1 base at V and 5 bases at J, with 18 bases in the middle. The CDR3 here is CASSLDGLTEHNEQYF. CDR3 bases: TGTGCCAGCAGCTTAGACGGACTGACCGAGCACAACGAGCAGTACTTC. The full variable domain, with the rest looked up from reference TRBV7-9 and TRBJ2-7, is DTGVSQNPRHKITKRGQNVTFRCDPISEHNRLYWYRQTLGQGPEFLTYFQNEAQLEKSRLLSDRFSAERPKGSFSTLEIQRTEQGDSAMYLCASSLDGLTEHNEQYFGPGTRLTVT.

The V call is TRBV11-3, the J call TRBJ1-2, with 9 bases identical to TRBD1. CDR3 length: 18 residues. Per the germline V gene, CDR1 is SGHNT and CDR2 is YENEEA. Trimming took 1 base from V and 4 from J; bases not matched to a gene: 13. The CDR3 is CASSLAGQGCWVGYGYTF. CDR3 DNA sequence: TGTGCCAGCAGCTTAGCGGGACAGGGTTGTTGGGTTGGCTATGGCTACACCTTC.

The chain uses TRBV19 and TRBJ1-5, with TRBD1 matching over 7 bases. CDR1 is LNHDA, CDR2 SQIVND, per germline (reference sequence). There are 16 residues in the CDR3. J was trimmed by 3 bases and V by 4 bases; bases with no gene match: 9. In DNA, the CDR3 is TGTGCCAGTAGTACCTCGGGACAGACATTCAATCAGCCCCAGCATTTT. This translates into CASSTSGQTFNQPQHF.

J is TRBJ1-5 and V is TRBV28; possibly TRBD1 for D (5 bases). The germline CDR1 and CDR2 sequences are MDHEN and SYDVKM. The CDR3 has 14 amino acids. V gave up 6 bases and J gave up 6 bases, with 15 bases separating them. CDR3 coding DNA: TGTGCCAGCAGCTACGGGGGGGTGGTTCAGCCCCAGCATTTT. This translates into CASSYGGVVQPQHF.

The chain is built from TRBV5-1 and TRBJ2-7; TRBD1 matches at 8 bases. The CDR3 extends over 12 amino acids. CDR1 and CDR2 from the germline V gene are SGHRS and YFSETQ. Unmatched junction bases numbered 0, after V lost 4 bases and J lost 3 bases. CDR3 residues: CASSTGGYEQYF. CDR3 coding DNA: TGCGCCAGCAGCACAGGGGGCTACGAGCAGTACTTC.